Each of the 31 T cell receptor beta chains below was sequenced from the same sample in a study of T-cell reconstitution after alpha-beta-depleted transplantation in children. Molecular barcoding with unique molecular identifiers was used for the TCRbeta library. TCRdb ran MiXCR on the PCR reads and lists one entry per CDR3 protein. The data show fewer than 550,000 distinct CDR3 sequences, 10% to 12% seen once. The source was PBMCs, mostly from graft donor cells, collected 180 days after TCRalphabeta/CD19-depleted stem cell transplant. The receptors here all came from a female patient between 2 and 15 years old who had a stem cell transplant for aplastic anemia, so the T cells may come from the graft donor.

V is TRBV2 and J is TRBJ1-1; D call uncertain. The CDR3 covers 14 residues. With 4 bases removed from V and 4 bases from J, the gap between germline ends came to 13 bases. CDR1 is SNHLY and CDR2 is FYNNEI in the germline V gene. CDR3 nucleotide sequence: TGTGCCAGCAGTGGGAAAGGGTTGGGCACTGAAGCTTTCTTT. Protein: CASSGKGLGTEAFF.

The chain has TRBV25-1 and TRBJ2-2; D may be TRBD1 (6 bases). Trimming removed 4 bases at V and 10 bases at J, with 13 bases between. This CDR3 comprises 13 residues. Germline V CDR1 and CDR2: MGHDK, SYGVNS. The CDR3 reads CASSAGHSAELFF. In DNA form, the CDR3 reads TGTGCCAGCAGTGCGGGACACTCCGCGGAGCTGTTTTTT.

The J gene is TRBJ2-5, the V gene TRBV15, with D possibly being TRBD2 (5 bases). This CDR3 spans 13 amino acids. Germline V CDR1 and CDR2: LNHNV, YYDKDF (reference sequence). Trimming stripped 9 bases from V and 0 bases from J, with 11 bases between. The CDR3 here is CATRDLNQETQYF. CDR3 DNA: TGTGCCACGAGGGATTTGAACCAAGAGACCCAGTACTTC.

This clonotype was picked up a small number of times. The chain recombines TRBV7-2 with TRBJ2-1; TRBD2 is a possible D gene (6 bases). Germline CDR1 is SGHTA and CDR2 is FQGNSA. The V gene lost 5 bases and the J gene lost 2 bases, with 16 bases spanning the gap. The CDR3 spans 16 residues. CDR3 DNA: TGTGCCAGCAGCCCACAGTTCGGGAGTCCCTACAATGAGCAGTTCTTC. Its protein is CASSPQFGSPYNEQFF.

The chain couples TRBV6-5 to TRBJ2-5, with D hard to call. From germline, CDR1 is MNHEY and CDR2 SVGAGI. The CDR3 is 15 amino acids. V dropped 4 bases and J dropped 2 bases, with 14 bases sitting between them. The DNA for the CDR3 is TGTGCCAGCAGTTTAGTCGAGGCAGGACAAGAGACCCAGTACTTC. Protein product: CASSLVEAGQETQYF.

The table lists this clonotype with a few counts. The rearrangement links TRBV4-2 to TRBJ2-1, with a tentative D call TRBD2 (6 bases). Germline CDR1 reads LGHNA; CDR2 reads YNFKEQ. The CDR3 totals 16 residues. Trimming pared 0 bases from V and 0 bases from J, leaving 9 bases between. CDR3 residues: CASSQDAGSSYNEQFF. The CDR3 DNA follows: TGTGCCAGCAGCCAAGATGCCGGGAGCTCCTACAATGAGCAGTTCTTC.

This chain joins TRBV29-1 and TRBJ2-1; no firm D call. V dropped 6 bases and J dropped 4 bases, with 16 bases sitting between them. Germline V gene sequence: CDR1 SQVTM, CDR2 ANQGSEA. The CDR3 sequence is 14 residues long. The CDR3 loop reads CSVSVGKAYNEQFF. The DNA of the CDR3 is TGCAGCGTGTCCGTGGGGAAAGCTTACAATGAGCAGTTCTTC.

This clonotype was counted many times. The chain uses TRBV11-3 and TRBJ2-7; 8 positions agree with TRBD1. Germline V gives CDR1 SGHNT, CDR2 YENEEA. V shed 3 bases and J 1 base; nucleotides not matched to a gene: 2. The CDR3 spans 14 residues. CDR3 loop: CASSLDRASYEQYF. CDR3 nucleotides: TGTGCCAGCAGCTTGGACAGGGCATCCTACGAGCAGTACTTC.

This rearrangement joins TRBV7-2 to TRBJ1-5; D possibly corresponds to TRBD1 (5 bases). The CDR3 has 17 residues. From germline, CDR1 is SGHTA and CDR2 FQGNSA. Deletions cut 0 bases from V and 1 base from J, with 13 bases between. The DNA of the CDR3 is TGTGCCAGCAGCTTAGCGCGCGGGGCGCACAGCAATCAGCCCCAGCATTTT. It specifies CASSLARGAHSNQPQHF.

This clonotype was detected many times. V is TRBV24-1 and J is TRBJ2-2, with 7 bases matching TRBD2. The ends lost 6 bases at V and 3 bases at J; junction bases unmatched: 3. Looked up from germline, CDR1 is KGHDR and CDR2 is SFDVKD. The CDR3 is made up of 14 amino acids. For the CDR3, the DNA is TGTGCCACCAGTCGGCTAGCGGACACCGGGGAGCTGTTTTTT. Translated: CATSRLADTGELFF.

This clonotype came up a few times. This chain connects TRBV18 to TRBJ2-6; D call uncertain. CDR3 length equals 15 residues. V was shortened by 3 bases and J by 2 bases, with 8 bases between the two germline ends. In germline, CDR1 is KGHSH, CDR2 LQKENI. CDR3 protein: CASSPLPPGANVLTF. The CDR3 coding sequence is TGTGCCAGCTCACCTCTACCCCCTGGGGCCAACGTCCTGACTTTC.

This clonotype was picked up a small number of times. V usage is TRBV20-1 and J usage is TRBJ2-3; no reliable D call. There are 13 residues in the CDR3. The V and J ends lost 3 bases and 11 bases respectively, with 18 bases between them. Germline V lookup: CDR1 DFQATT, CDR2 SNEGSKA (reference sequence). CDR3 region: CSASPTAVNWQYF. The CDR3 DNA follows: TGCAGTGCTAGCCCCACAGCCGTTAACTGGCAGTATTTT.

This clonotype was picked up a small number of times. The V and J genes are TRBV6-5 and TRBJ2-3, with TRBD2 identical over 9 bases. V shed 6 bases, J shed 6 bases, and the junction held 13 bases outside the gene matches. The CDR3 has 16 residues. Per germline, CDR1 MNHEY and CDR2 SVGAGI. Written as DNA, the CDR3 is TGTGCCAGCAGCTCCCGGCTAGCGGGATTGGCGGATACGCAGTATTTT. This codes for CASSSRLAGLADTQYF.

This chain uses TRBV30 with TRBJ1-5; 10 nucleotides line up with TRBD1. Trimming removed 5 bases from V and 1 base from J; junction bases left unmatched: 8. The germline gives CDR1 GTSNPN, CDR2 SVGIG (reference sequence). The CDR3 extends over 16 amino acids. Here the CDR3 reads CAWDRGLGGSNQPQHF. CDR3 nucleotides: TGTGCCTGGGACAGGGGGCTAGGAGGGAGCAATCAGCCCCAGCATTTT.

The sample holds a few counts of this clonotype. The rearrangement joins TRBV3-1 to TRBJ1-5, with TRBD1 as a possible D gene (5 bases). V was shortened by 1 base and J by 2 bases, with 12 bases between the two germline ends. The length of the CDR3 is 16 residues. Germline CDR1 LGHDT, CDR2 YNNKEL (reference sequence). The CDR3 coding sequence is TGTGCCAGCAGCCAAGCCGGGACCGGTGGCAATCAGCCCCAGCATTTT. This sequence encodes CASSQAGTGGNQPQHF.

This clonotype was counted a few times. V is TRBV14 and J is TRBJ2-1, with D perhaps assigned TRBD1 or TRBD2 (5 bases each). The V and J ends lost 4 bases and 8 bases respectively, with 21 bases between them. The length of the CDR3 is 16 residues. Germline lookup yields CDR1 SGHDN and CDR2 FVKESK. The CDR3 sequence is CASSPPRSGWGHEQFF. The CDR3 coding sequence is TGTGCCAGCAGCCCCCCCCGCAGCGGCTGGGGCCATGAGCAGTTCTTC.

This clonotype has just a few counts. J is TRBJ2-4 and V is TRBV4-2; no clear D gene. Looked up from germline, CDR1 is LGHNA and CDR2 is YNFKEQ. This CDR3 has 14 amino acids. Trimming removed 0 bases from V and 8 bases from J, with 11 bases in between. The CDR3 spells CASSQEKVPHIQYF. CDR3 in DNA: TGTGCCAGCAGCCAAGAAAAAGTTCCCCACATTCAGTACTTC.

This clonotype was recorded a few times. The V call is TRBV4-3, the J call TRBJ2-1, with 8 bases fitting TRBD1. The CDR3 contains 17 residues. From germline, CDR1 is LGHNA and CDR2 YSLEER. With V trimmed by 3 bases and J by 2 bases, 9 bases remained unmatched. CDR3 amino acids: CASSHVWRTGTYNEQFF. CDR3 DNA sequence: TGCGCCAGCAGCCATGTTTGGAGGACAGGGACCTACAATGAGCAGTTCTTC.

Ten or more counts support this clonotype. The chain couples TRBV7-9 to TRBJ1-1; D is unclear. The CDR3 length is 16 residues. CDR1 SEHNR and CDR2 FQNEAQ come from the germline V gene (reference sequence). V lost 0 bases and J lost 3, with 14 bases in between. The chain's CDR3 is CASSLARWGGDTEAFF. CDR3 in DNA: TGTGCCAGCAGCTTAGCAAGATGGGGTGGGGACACTGAAGCTTTCTTT. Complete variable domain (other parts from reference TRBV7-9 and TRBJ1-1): DTGVSQNPRHKITKRGQNVTFRCDPISEHNRLYWYRQTLGQGPEFLTYFQNEAQLEKSRLLSDRFSAERPKGSFSTLEIQRTEQGDSAMYLCASSLARWGGDTEAFFGQGTRLTVV.

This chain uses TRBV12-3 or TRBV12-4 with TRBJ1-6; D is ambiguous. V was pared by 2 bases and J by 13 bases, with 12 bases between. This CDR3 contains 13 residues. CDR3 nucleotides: TGTGCCAGCAGTTTAAAGTACGAATCGCCCCTCCACTTT. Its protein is CASSLKYESPLHF.

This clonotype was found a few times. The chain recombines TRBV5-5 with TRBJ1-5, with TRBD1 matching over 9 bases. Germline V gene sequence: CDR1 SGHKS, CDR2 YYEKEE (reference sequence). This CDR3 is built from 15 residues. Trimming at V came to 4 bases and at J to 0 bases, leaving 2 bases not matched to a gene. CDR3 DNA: TGTGCCAGCAGCCGGACAGGGGCTAGCAATCAGCCCCAGCATTTT. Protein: CASSRTGASNQPQHF.

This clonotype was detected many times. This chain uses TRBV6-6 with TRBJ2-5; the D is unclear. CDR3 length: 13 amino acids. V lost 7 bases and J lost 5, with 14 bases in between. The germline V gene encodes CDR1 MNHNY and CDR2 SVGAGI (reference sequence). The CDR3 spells CASIGPKLETQYF. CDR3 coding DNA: TGTGCCAGCATAGGGCCCAAGTTGGAGACCCAGTACTTC.

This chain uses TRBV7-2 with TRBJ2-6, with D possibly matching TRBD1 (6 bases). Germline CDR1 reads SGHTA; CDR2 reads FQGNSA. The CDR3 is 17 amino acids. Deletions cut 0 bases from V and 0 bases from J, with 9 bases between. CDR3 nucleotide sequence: TGTGCCAGCAGCTTAGCAACAGGGTTCTCTGGGGCCAACGTCCTGACTTTC. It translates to CASSLATGFSGANVLTF.

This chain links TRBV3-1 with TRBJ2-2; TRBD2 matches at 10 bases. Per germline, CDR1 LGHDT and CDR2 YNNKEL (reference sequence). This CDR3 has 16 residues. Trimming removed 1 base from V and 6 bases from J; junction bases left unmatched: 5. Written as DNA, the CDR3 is TGTGCCAGCAGCCAAGGCCTAGCGGGAGCGGCCGGGGAGCTGTTTTTT. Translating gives CASSQGLAGAAGELFF. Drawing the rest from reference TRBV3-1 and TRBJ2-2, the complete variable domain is DTAVSQTPKYLVTQMGNDKSIKCEQNLGHDTMYWYKQDSKKFLKIMFSYNNKELIINETVPNRFSPKSPDKAHLNLHINSLELGDSAVYFCASSQGLAGAAGELFFGEGSRLTVL.

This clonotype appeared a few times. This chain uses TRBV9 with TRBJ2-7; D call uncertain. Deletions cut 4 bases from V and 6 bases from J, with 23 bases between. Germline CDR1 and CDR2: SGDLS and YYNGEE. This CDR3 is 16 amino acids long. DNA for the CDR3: TGTGCCAGCAGCCTACATCGAGAATTCAGAGTGGCCGAGCAGTACTTC. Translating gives CASSLHREFRVAEQYF.

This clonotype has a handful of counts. The chain's CDR3 is CASSSHRGLNTGELFF. CDR3 nucleotide sequence: TGTGCCAGCAGCTCCCACAGGGGGCTGAACACCGGGGAGCTGTTTTTT. The genes are TRBV9 and TRBJ2-2, with 9 bases identical to TRBD1. Germline assignment: CDR1 SGDLS and CDR2 YYNGEE. This CDR3 spans 16 amino acids. The V segment lost 4 bases and the J segment 1 base; nucleotides outside the gene matches: 5.

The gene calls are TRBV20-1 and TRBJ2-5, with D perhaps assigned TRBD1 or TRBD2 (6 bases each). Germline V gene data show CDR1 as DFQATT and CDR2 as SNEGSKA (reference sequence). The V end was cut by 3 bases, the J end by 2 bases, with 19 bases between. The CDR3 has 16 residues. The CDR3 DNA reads TGCAGTGCTAGGGGTATCGGGGGCATGCCGCAAGAGACCCAGTACTTC. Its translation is CSARGIGGMPQETQYF.

DNA for the CDR3: TGCAGCGTCAGGGGGCTAGGGGCCAAAAACATTCAGTACTTC. Protein product: CSVRGLGAKNIQYF. V gene TRBV29-1 combines with J gene TRBJ2-4, with 8 bases that match TRBD1. The CDR3 extends over 14 amino acids. V shed 6 bases, J shed 1 base, and the junction held 5 bases outside the gene matches. CDR1 is SQVTM and CDR2 is ANQGSEA in the germline V gene.

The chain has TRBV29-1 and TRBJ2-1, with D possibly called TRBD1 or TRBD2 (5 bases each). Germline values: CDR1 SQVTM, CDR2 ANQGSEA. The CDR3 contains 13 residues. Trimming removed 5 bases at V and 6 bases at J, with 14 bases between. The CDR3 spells CSVRRPGPNEQFF. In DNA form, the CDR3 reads TGCAGCGTTCGACGCCCGGGACCCAATGAGCAGTTCTTC.

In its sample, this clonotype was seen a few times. The CDR3 DNA follows: TGTGCCAGCAGCCACAGACAGGACGGACAGCCCCAGCATTTT. The encoded protein is CASSHRQDGQPQHF. This sequence joins TRBV3-1 and TRBJ1-5; a weak D match, TRBD1 (6 bases). Looked up from germline, CDR1 is LGHDT and CDR2 is YNNKEL (reference sequence). CDR3 length: 14 amino acids. Trimming removed 3 bases from V and 7 bases from J, with 13 bases in between.

CDR3 in DNA: TGTGCCACCTGCGTCTACCGGGACAGGGGGTCCACCGGGGAGCTGTTTTTT. Its translation is CATCVYRDRGSTGELFF. The chain joins TRBV3-1 to TRBJ2-2, with TRBD1 matching 11 bases. With V trimmed by 10 bases and J by 4 bases, 14 bases remained unmatched. The V gene's germline CDR1 is LGHDT and CDR2 YNNKEL (reference sequence). There are 17 residues in the CDR3.